Following are 19 T cell receptor beta chains from one sample sequenced in a study of blood T cell repertoires in COVID-19. Here immunoSEQ multiplex PCR was the method, and the copy in TCRdb shows in-frame clones only, minus some. The sample holds around 73,000 clones, roughly 84% seen once. The specimen was peripheral blood. Receptors originate from a human donor in a cohort sampled during active COVID-19.

The CDR3 DNA is TGTGCCAGCAGCTTACAAGGGGAAAGGGGTGAGCAGTTCTTC. It encodes CASSLQGERGEQFF. V gene TRBV7-9 combines with J gene TRBJ2-1; D might be TRBD1 (5 bases). Germline V gives CDR1 SEHNR, CDR2 FQNEAQ (reference sequence). This CDR3 comprises 14 residues. Between the trimmed V and J ends, which lost 2 bases and 9 bases, there was a span of 14 bases.

The rearrangement links TRBV7-8 to TRBJ2-7, with 9 bases matching TRBD2. After removal of 5 bases from V and 3 bases from J, the junction contained 11 bases not matched to a gene. Germline lookup yields CDR1 SGHVS and CDR2 FQNEAQ. This CDR3 region has 16 residues. The CDR3 nucleotides read TGTGCCAGCAGCACCACCCCGGGACTAGCATACTACGAGCAGTACTTC. Its protein product is CASSTTPGLAYYEQYF.

J is TRBJ2-7 and V is TRBV6-1, with 9 bases that match TRBD2. Looked up from germline, CDR1 is MNHNS and CDR2 is SASEGT. This CDR3 region has 19 residues. The J segment lost 2 bases and the V segment lost 2 bases, leaving 16 bases of the junction unmatched. DNA for the CDR3: TGTGCCAGCAGTGAAAGGGACCGAGTAATGGCGGGAGGGGCCTACGAGCAGTACTTC. This codes for CASSERDRVMAGGAYEQYF.

This chain uses TRBV10-2 with TRBJ1-3, with D perhaps matching TRBD1 (5 bases). This CDR3 comprises 14 residues. The germline V gene has CDR1 WSHSY and CDR2 SAAADI. The V end lost 7 bases, the J end lost 1 base, and 11 bases lay between the germline ends. CDR3: CASTLGGSGNTIYF. Here the CDR3 DNA reads TGCGCCAGCACTCTGGGGGGATCTGGAAACACCATATATTTT.

The rearrangement links TRBV25-1 to TRBJ2-2; 8 positions agree with TRBD1. Per the germline V gene, CDR1 is MGHDK and CDR2 is SYGVNS. The CDR3 totals 15 residues. The ends lost 3 bases at V and 7 bases at J; junction bases unmatched: 7. CDR3 sequence (DNA): TGTGCCAGCAGTGATCGGGAACAGGGGGGCGGGGAGCTGTTTTTT. It translates to CASSDREQGGGELFF.

This sequence joins TRBV6-5 and TRBJ1-1; no reliable D call. The CDR3 has 14 amino acids. V lost 0 bases, J lost 6 bases, and 11 bases lay in between. Germline-derived CDR1 and CDR2 are MNHEY and SVGAGI. The chain's CDR3 is CASSYSNSRAEAFF. DNA for the CDR3: TGTGCCAGCAGTTACTCGAACTCGAGGGCTGAAGCTTTCTTT.

This chain links TRBV5-4 with TRBJ1-2, with D perhaps matching TRBD1 (5 bases). V lost 2 bases to trimming and J lost 4 bases, with 15 bases between them. This CDR3 contains 15 residues. The germline V gene has CDR1 SGHNT and CDR2 YYREEE (reference sequence). The CDR3: CASSFHPGDGYGYTF. The CDR3 DNA follows: TGTGCCAGCAGCTTCCATCCGGGGGATGGCTATGGCTACACCTTC.

This clone was found a few times. The chain joins TRBV7-9 to TRBJ1-4, with TRBD1 identical over 8 bases. The CDR3 contains 14 residues. J gave up 8 bases and V 3 bases, and 5 bases lay outside the gene matches. Germline lookup yields CDR1 SEHNR and CDR2 FQNEAQ (reference sequence). Here the CDR3 reads CASSFGQGGEKLFF. CDR3 nucleotide sequence: TGTGCCAGCAGCTTTGGACAGGGTGGAGAAAAACTGTTTTTT.

The chain uses TRBV4-1 and TRBJ2-1; 15 bases match TRBD2. V was clipped by 4 bases and J by 9 bases; unmatched bases: 7. Germline CDR1 reads MGHRA; CDR2 reads YSYEKL. The CDR3 is 16 residues long. CDR3 nucleotide sequence: TGCGCCAGCAGCCGAGGACTAGCGGGGGGGCTCGGTGAGCAGTTCTTC. It encodes CASSRGLAGGLGEQFF.

The chain is built from TRBV7-9 and TRBJ1-4; 9 bases align to TRBD1. Germline trimming cut 0 bases from V and 7 bases from J; bases unmatched to any gene: 0. The CDR3 has 14 amino acids. Germline values: CDR1 SEHNR, CDR2 FQNEAQ (reference sequence). In nucleotides, the CDR3 is TGTGCCAGCAGCTTAGCGGGACAGGGTGAAAAACTGTTTTTT. It encodes CASSLAGQGEKLFF. The variable domain in full, with the rest retrieved from reference TRBV7-9 and TRBJ1-4, is DTGVSQNPRHKITKRGQNVTFRCDPISEHNRLYWYRQTLGQGPEFLTYFQNEAQLEKSRLLSDRFSAERPKGSFSTLEIQRTEQGDSAMYLCASSLAGQGEKLFFGSGTQLSVL.

This rearrangement joins TRBV5-8 to TRBJ1-4; D ambiguous. The ends were cut back, 0 bases at V and 10 bases at J, with 7 bases in the middle. The germline V gene encodes CDR1 SGHTS and CDR2 YDEGEE. The CDR3 spans 12 residues. The CDR3 spells CASSLVGVKLFF. The CDR3 DNA is TGTGCCAGCAGCTTGGTCGGGGTAAAACTGTTTTTT.

V is TRBV15 and J is TRBJ1-1, with D uncertain. Trimming removed 10 bases from V and 5 bases from J, with 17 bases in between. Germline CDR1 reads LNHNV; CDR2 reads YYDKDF (reference sequence). The CDR3 loop spans 13 amino acids. The CDR3 protein is CASKDSTWTEAFF. CDR3 nucleotide sequence: TGTGCCAGCAAAGACTCGACCTGGACTGAAGCTTTCTTT.

This chain links TRBV6-6 with TRBJ2-2; 9 bases agree with TRBD2. CDR1 and CDR2 from the germline V gene are MNHNY and SVGAGI (reference sequence). Trimming at V came to 2 bases and at J to 5 bases, leaving 6 bases not matched to a gene. The length of the CDR3 is 16 residues. CDR3 in amino acids: CASSYGLAGTTGELFF. In nucleotides, the CDR3 is TGTGCCAGCAGTTACGGGCTAGCGGGGACTACCGGGGAGCTGTTTTTT.

The chain carries TRBV9 and TRBJ2-3, with D possibly matching TRBD2 (7 bases). In germline, CDR1 is SGDLS, CDR2 YYNGEE. Trimming stripped 1 base from V and 3 bases from J, with 12 bases between. This CDR3 is 15 amino acids long. The CDR3 region is CASSVWGGQTDTQYF. The CDR3 nucleotides are TGTGCCAGCAGCGTATGGGGGGGCCAAACAGATACGCAGTATTTT.

V gene TRBV28 combines with J gene TRBJ1-3, with D tentatively TRBD1 (6 bases). This CDR3 contains 15 residues. V was shortened by 6 bases and J by 1 base, with 13 bases between the two germline ends. Germline lookup yields CDR1 MDHEN and CDR2 SYDVKM. The chain's CDR3 is CASSRGGGSGNTIYF. The CDR3, as DNA: TGTGCCAGCAGCCGCGGGGGCGGTTCTGGAAACACCATATATTTT.

The chain uses TRBV5-4 and TRBJ2-2; D unresolved. Trimming pared 0 bases from V and 6 bases from J, leaving 9 bases between. Germline V gene data show CDR1 as SGHNT and CDR2 as YYREEE (reference sequence). This CDR3 contains 14 residues. Here the CDR3 reads CASSLVGGAGELFF. The CDR3 DNA is TGTGCCAGCAGCTTGGTCGGCGGCGCCGGGGAGCTGTTTTTT.

DNA for the CDR3: TGTGCCAGTAGTACCCCGGGGGGGGCTACTGAAGCTTTCTTT. The encoded protein is CASSTPGGATEAFF. The J gene is TRBJ1-1, the V gene TRBV19; D is possibly TRBD1 (6 bases). The CDR3 sequence is 14 residues long. Trimming shortened V by 4 bases and J by 5 bases, and 14 bases separated the two germline ends. Germline CDR1 and CDR2: LNHDA and SQIVND (reference sequence).

The rearrangement joins TRBV2 to TRBJ2-6; possible D gene TRBD1, 6 bases. Trimming removed 6 bases from V and 0 bases from J, with 9 bases in between. There are 15 residues in the CDR3. Looked up from germline, CDR1 is SNHLY and CDR2 is FYNNEI. CDR3 amino acids: CASSEDSSGANVLTF. CDR3 nucleotides: TGTGCCAGCAGCGAGGACAGCTCTGGGGCCAACGTCCTGACTTTC.

The rearrangement joins TRBV5-1 to TRBJ2-3; D possibly corresponds to TRBD2 (5 bases). Germline-derived CDR1 and CDR2 are SGHRS and YFSETQ. The CDR3 extends over 12 amino acids. Trimming stripped 5 bases from V and 6 bases from J, with 10 bases between. The CDR3 region has the DNA TGCGCCAGCAGGAGCCGGAGGGATACGCAGTATTTT. Its protein product is CASRSRRDTQYF.